The 23 T cell receptor beta chains reported below all come from one sample, sequenced in a study of blood T cell repertoires in COVID-19. Repertoires were generated with immunoSEQ multiplex PCR, while TCRdb's copy carries only in-frame clones and drops some. The sample includes about 310,000 clones, roughly 90% of them seen just once. The sample comprised peripheral blood. These receptors came from a woman between 25 and 40 years old with COVID-19, enrolled during active disease.

J is TRBJ2-7 and V is TRBV4-1; TRBD1 matches 9 bases. There are 15 residues in the CDR3. After removal of 2 bases from V and 2 bases from J, the junction contained 4 bases not matched to a gene. Germline V CDR1 and CDR2: MGHRA, YSYEKL. The CDR3 region is CASSQLGDRAYEQYF. CDR3 bases: TGCGCCAGCAGCCAACTGGGGGACAGGGCCTACGAGCAGTACTTC.

The chain carries TRBV3-1 (or the pseudogene TRBV3-2) and TRBJ2-1, with D maybe TRBD2 (5 bases). Germline V gives CDR1 LGHDT, CDR2 YNNKEL (reference sequence). The CDR3 loop spans 12 amino acids. Trimming left V 8 bases short and J 0 bases short, with 5 bases between. The CDR3 loop is CASRGSYNEQFF. DNA of the CDR3: TGTGCCAGCCGGGGCTCCTACAATGAGCAGTTCTTC.

This chain uses TRBV10-3 with TRBJ1-1; weak D call: TRBD1 (5 bases). CDR3 size: 13 residues. Trimming shortened V by 11 bases and J by 1 base, and 14 bases separated the two germline ends. Per germline, CDR1 ENHRY and CDR2 SYGVKD. The CDR3 region has the DNA TGTGCCGCATCATTACAGGAGAACACTGAAGCTTTCTTT. This sequence encodes CAASLQENTEAFF.

This chain connects TRBV18 to TRBJ2-2; maybe TRBD1 (6 bases). The V and J ends lost 2 bases and 4 bases respectively, with 11 bases between them. CDR3 length: 15 residues. Germline-derived CDR1 and CDR2 are KGHSH and LQKENI. CDR3 sequence (DNA): TGTGCCAGCTCACCAGGGGAGACAGGCACCGGGGAGCTGTTTTTT. Residues: CASSPGETGTGELFF. The complete variable domain, with remaining parts taken from reference TRBV18 and TRBJ2-2, reads NAGVMQNPRHLVRRRGQEARLRCSPMKGHSHVYWYRQLPEEGLKFMVYLQKENIIDESGMPKERFSAEFPKEGPSILRIQQVVRGDSAAYFCASSPGETGTGELFFGEGSRLTVL.

This chain joins TRBV25-1 and TRBJ2-2; 12 bases are a match to TRBD1. The CDR3 covers 17 residues. Germline V gives CDR1 MGHDK, CDR2 SYGVNS. V lost 1 base to trimming and J lost 7 bases; unmatched junction nucleotides: 7. The CDR3 is CASSESPGQGALGELFF. CDR3 nucleotide sequence: TGTGCCAGCAGTGAATCCCCGGGACAGGGGGCTCTCGGGGAGCTGTTTTTT.

The gene calls are TRBV6-5 and TRBJ1-2; D may be TRBD1 (6 bases). This CDR3 spans 14 amino acids. CDR1 is MNHEY, CDR2 SVGAGI, per germline. Trimming removed 0 bases from V and 5 bases from J, with 10 bases in between. The CDR3 loop is CASSYSAGAYGYTF. DNA of the CDR3: TGTGCCAGCAGTTACTCCGCAGGGGCTTATGGCTACACCTTC.

This chain connects TRBV7-9 to TRBJ1-5; D is unresolved. CDR1 SEHNR and CDR2 FQNEAQ come from the germline V gene (reference sequence). The V end was cut by 2 bases, the J end by 5 bases, with 13 bases between. The CDR3 spans 15 residues. The CDR3 DNA reads TGTGCCAGCAGCTTATCTGGACTTCAAGATCAGCCCCAGCATTTT. Translating gives CASSLSGLQDQPQHF.

The chain carries TRBV5-1 and TRBJ1-1, with TRBD1 identical over 7 bases. CDR3 length: 15 amino acids. CDR1 and CDR2 (germline): SGHRS, YFSETQ. Unmatched junction bases numbered 8, after V lost 5 bases and J lost 1 base. The chain's CDR3 is CASSLYRGPNTEAFF. The CDR3, as DNA: TGCGCCAGCAGTTTATACAGGGGTCCGAACACTGAAGCTTTCTTT.

The chain links TRBV28 to TRBJ1-1, with 8 bases fitting TRBD1. CDR1 and CDR2 from the germline V gene are MDHEN and SYDVKM. V was clipped by 6 bases and J by 1 base; unmatched bases: 10. The CDR3 is 16 amino acids. CDR3 residues: CASRGRGRIGNTEAFF. DNA for the CDR3: TGTGCCAGCAGGGGCAGGGGGCGAATTGGGAACACTGAAGCTTTCTTT.

This chain links TRBV7-9 with TRBJ1-1; no definite D call. Germline values: CDR1 SEHNR, CDR2 FQNEAQ (reference sequence). The CDR3 has 13 amino acids. Trimming removed 3 bases from V and 6 bases from J, with 11 bases in between. CDR3 bases: TGTGCCAGCAGCTTTATGAGCGCGGCTGAAGCTTTCTTT. The encoded protein is CASSFMSAAEAFF.

V usage is TRBV9 and J usage is TRBJ1-3; D may be TRBD1 (6 bases). The CDR3 sequence is 17 residues long. Trimming cost V 3 bases and J 0 bases, with 16 bases left between them. Germline CDR1 SGDLS, CDR2 YYNGEE. The DNA of the CDR3 is TGTGCCAGCAGCGCCTTACAGGGTTCCAGCTCTGGAAACACCATATATTTT. It specifies CASSALQGSSSGNTIYF.

The rearrangement uses TRBV19 and TRBJ2-2; D possibly corresponds to TRBD2 (5 bases). The germline V gene has CDR1 LNHDA and CDR2 SQIVND (reference sequence). Trimming cost V 4 bases and J 2 bases, with 17 bases left between them. This CDR3 is 17 amino acids long. CDR3 DNA: TGTGCCAGTAGTACGTATTGGGAGCAGTCAAACACCGGGGAGCTGTTTTTT. Protein sequence: CASSTYWEQSNTGELFF.

This clone was counted once. The V and J genes are TRBV27 and TRBJ2-2, with a possible D match to TRBD1 (6 bases). The CDR3 is made up of 17 amino acids. V was trimmed by 0 bases and J by 1 base, leaving 12 bases between them. In germline, CDR1 is MNHEY, CDR2 SMNVEV (reference sequence). The CDR3 bases are TGTGCCAGCAGTTTATCAGCCCCGGGACAGAACACCGGGGAGCTGTTTTTT. It yields the protein CASSLSAPGQNTGELFF.

This chain connects TRBV19 to TRBJ1-1; 11 positions match TRBD1. Trimming removed 1 base from V and 1 base from J; junction bases left unmatched: 5. In germline, CDR1 is LNHDA, CDR2 SQIVND (reference sequence). This CDR3 comprises 17 residues. The CDR3 DNA sequence: TGTGCCAGTAGTATAGCAGGACAGGGGGCTCCGAACACTGAAGCTTTCTTT. Its protein is CASSIAGQGAPNTEAFF.

The V gene is TRBV12-3 or TRBV12-4, the J gene TRBJ2-7; the D is unclear. The CDR3 is 13 amino acids. V was trimmed by 5 bases and J by 6 bases, leaving 14 bases between them. CDR3 region: CASSPRVGGEQYF. The CDR3 DNA reads TGTGCCAGCAGTCCCCGGGTAGGCGGCGAGCAGTACTTC.

The genes are TRBV7-9 and TRBJ1-1; D is ambiguous. V lost 6 bases to trimming and J lost 3 bases, with 20 bases between them. The CDR3 spans 16 residues. Per germline, CDR1 SEHNR and CDR2 FQNEAQ (reference sequence). CDR3 amino acids: CASSGGSGKSDTEAFF. CDR3 DNA sequence: TGTGCCAGCAGTGGAGGGTCGGGGAAGTCGGACACTGAAGCTTTCTTT.

V and J are TRBV11-2 and TRBJ2-1; 7 positions match TRBD2. The length of the CDR3 is 14 residues. Germline CDR1 SGHAT, CDR2 FQNNGV. The trim removed 3 bases at V and 3 bases at J, leaving 2 bases unmatched. The CDR3 reads CASSFGGSYNEQFF. CDR3 nucleotides: TGTGCCAGCAGCTTCGGCGGGAGCTACAATGAGCAGTTCTTC.

The V gene is TRBV18, the J gene TRBJ2-2, with TRBD2 matching 13 bases. CDR3 length: 18 amino acids. Per germline, CDR1 KGHSH and CDR2 LQKENI. The J segment lost 3 bases and the V segment lost 3 bases, leaving 7 bases of the junction unmatched. CDR3 region: CASSPAGTSGTYTGELFF. The CDR3 bases are TGTGCCAGCTCACCCGCCGGGACTAGCGGGACCTACACCGGGGAGCTGTTTTTT.

The chain recombines TRBV7-2 with TRBJ2-1, with D tentatively TRBD2 (6 bases). Germline V CDR1 and CDR2: SGHTA, FQGNSA. V shed 1 base and J shed 8 bases, with 15 bases lying between them. This CDR3 spans 15 amino acids. In nucleotides, the CDR3 is TGTGCCAGCAGCTTAGATTCTAGCGTCGTGGATGAGCAGTTCTTC. It specifies CASSLDSSVVDEQFF.

The J gene is TRBJ1-5, the V gene TRBV30; D not certain. Looked up from germline, CDR1 is GTSNPN and CDR2 is SVGIG (reference sequence). V shed 0 bases and J shed 4 bases, with 4 bases lying between them. The CDR3 sequence is 12 residues long. The CDR3 region is CAWSVENQPQHF. CDR3 sequence (DNA): TGTGCCTGGAGTGTAGAGAATCAGCCCCAGCATTTT.

The V and J genes are TRBV5-4 and TRBJ2-7; D is unresolved. The V and J ends lost 1 base and 2 bases respectively, with 10 bases between them. Germline V gene sequence: CDR1 SGHNT, CDR2 YYREEE (reference sequence). This CDR3 is built from 14 residues. This CDR3 reads CASSLTRVPYEQYF. CDR3 bases: TGTGCCAGCAGCTTGACCCGGGTTCCCTACGAGCAGTACTTC.

The V gene is TRBV7-8, the J gene TRBJ1-1; D is perhaps TRBD1 (5 bases). From germline, CDR1 is SGHVS and CDR2 FQNEAQ. This CDR3 has 17 residues. Trimming shortened V by 3 bases and J by 5 bases, and 22 bases separated the two germline ends. The chain's CDR3 is CASSLARWAGKETEAFF. The CDR3 DNA reads TGTGCCAGCAGCTTGGCGAGGTGGGCAGGGAAGGAAACTGAAGCTTTCTTT.

This chain links TRBV19 with TRBJ1-2; 7 nucleotides line up with TRBD1. The CDR3 length is 17 residues. CDR1 is LNHDA and CDR2 is SQIVND in the germline V gene (reference sequence). Trimming removed 3 bases from V and 8 bases from J; junction bases left unmatched: 18. CDR3 residues: CASSIKYGGTDRIGYTF. CDR3 sequence (DNA): TGTGCCAGTAGTATCAAATACGGTGGGACAGACAGAATAGGCTACACCTTC.